A selection of T cell receptor beta chains follows, all from one sample in a study of graft-versus-host responses after intestinal transplantation. TCRdb's table, derived via immunoSEQ multiplex PCR, lists solely in-frame clones and lacks some. The sample lists about 110,000 clones; 90% to 95% were seen once. For these receptors, no antigen is known. The sample was unstimulated CD4+ T cells sorted from spleen or lymph node cells, taken before transplant. All receptors derive from a human donor who was the organ donor for an intestinal transplant. Each CDR3 is given with its conserved first and last residue. D genes are given only for firm matches. Where a row states a size, it is once, few, many or the class of an expanded clone; other rows omit it.

D gene: NA; V gene: TRBV7-9; CDR3 length: 14; clone size: NA; J gene: TRBJ2-4; CDR3 protein: CASSLRQEGGIQYF; CDR3 DNA: TGTGCCAGCAGCTTACGACAGGAAGGGGGAATTCAGTACTTC
D gene: NA; V gene: TRBV7-7; CDR3 length: 13; clone size: once; J gene: TRBJ2-5; CDR3 protein: CASSLDLAGTQYF; CDR3 DNA: TGTGCTAGCAGCTTAGATCTGGCAGGGACCCAGTACTTC
D gene: TRBD1; V gene: TRBV10-3; CDR3 length: 17; clone size: few; J gene: TRBJ1-3; CDR3 protein: CAISEGTGGSSGNTIYF; CDR3 DNA: TGTGCCATCAGTGAGGGGACAGGGGGCTCCTCCGGAAACACCATATATTTT
D gene: NA; V gene: TRBV6-5; CDR3 length: 15; clone size: NA; J gene: TRBJ1-6; CDR3 protein: CASRGYRERNSPLHF; CDR3 DNA: TGTGCCAGCAGAGGATACAGGGAGAGGAATTCACCCCTCCACTTT
D gene: TRBD1; V gene: TRBV11-2; CDR3 length: 16; clone size: NA; J gene: TRBJ1-1; CDR3 protein: CASSSPKDRGFTEAFF; CDR3 DNA: TGTGCCAGCAGCTCCCCTAAGGACAGGGGGTTTACTGAAGCTTTCTTT
D gene: TRBD1; V gene: TRBV15; CDR3 length: 15; clone size: NA; J gene: TRBJ2-7; CDR3 protein: CATSRLGQDSYEQYF; CDR3 DNA: TGTGCCACCAGCAGGTTAGGACAGGACTCCTACGAGCAGTACTTC
D gene: TRBD2; V gene: TRBV5-6; CDR3 length: 16; clone size: NA; J gene: TRBJ2-1; CDR3 protein: CASSFSAGGVIYEQFF; CDR3 DNA: TGTGCCAGCAGCTTTTCCGCGGGAGGTGTTATATATGAGCAGTTCTTC
D gene: NA; V gene: TRBV4-2; CDR3 length: 14; clone size: NA; J gene: TRBJ1-2; CDR3 protein: CASSYNGDIPGYTF; CDR3 DNA: TGTGCCAGCAGTTATAATGGGGACATACCTGGCTACACCTTC
D gene: NA; V gene: TRBV9; CDR3 length: 15; clone size: NA; J gene: TRBJ2-1; CDR3 protein: CASSSPGDSYNEQFF; CDR3 DNA: TGTGCCAGCAGCTCTCCGGGAGATTCCTACAATGAGCAGTTCTTC
D gene: TRBD1; V gene: TRBV6-5; CDR3 length: 13; clone size: NA; J gene: TRBJ1-5; CDR3 protein: CASSWDRDQPQHF; CDR3 DNA: TGTGCCAGCAGTTGGGACAGAGATCAGCCCCAGCATTTT
D gene: NA; V gene: TRBV25-1; CDR3 length: 12; clone size: NA; J gene: TRBJ2-2; CDR3 protein: CASRGYTGELFF; CDR3 DNA: TGTGCCAGCAGGGGATACACCGGGGAGCTGTTTTTT
D gene: NA; V gene: TRBV4-2; CDR3 length: 14; clone size: NA; J gene: TRBJ1-5; CDR3 protein: CASSTENSNQPQHF; CDR3 DNA: TGTGCCAGCAGTACGGAGAATAGCAATCAGCCCCAGCATTTT
D gene: NA; V gene: TRBV4-2; CDR3 length: 12; clone size: NA; J gene: TRBJ2-3; CDR3 protein: CASSPSSGTQYF; CDR3 DNA: TGTGCCAGCAGCCCCTCCTCGGGTACGCAGTATTTT
D gene: NA; V gene: TRBV28; CDR3 length: 13; clone size: NA; J gene: TRBJ1-1; CDR3 protein: CALGGGHDTEAFF; CDR3 DNA: TGTGCCCTGGGAGGGGGGCATGACACTGAAGCTTTCTTT
D gene: NA; V gene: TRBV19; CDR3 length: 14; clone size: NA; J gene: TRBJ1-2; CDR3 protein: CASSITGIVYGYTF; CDR3 DNA: TGTGCCAGTAGTATCACAGGGATCGTCTATGGCTACACCTTC
D gene: NA; V gene: TRBV2; CDR3 length: 13; clone size: once; J gene: TRBJ2-1; CDR3 protein: CASSEYRYNEQFF; CDR3 DNA: TGTGCCAGCAGTGAATACCGGTACAATGAGCAGTTCTTC
D gene: NA; V gene: TRBV7-5; CDR3 length: 13; clone size: NA; J gene: TRBJ2-7; CDR3 protein: CARSEGQGGEQYF; CDR3 DNA: TGTGCCAGAAGTGAGGGACAGGGGGGCGAGCAGTACTTC
D gene: TRBD1; V gene: TRBV19; CDR3 length: 17; clone size: NA; J gene: TRBJ1-1; CDR3 protein: CASTYRGPAGARSEAFF; CDR3 DNA: TGTGCCAGTACATACAGGGGCCCGGCGGGGGCGAGGTCTGAAGCTTTCTTT
D gene: NA; V gene: TRBV2; CDR3 length: 13; clone size: once; J gene: TRBJ1-4; CDR3 protein: CASRGRQTEKLFF; CDR3 DNA: TGTGCCAGCAGGGGAAGACAGACTGAAAAACTGTTTTTT
D gene: NA; V gene: TRBV21-1; CDR3 length: 15; clone size: NA; J gene: TRBJ2-1; CDR3 protein: CAKPSTGGTLYEQFF; CDR3 DNA: TGTGCCAAACCATCGACAGGGGGCACTCTATATGAGCAGTTCTTC
D gene: TRBD1; V gene: TRBV9; CDR3 length: 15; clone size: NA; J gene: TRBJ1-2; CDR3 protein: CASSAEDRANYGYTF; CDR3 DNA: TGTGCCAGCAGCGCAGAGGACAGGGCTAACTATGGCTACACCTTC
D gene: TRBD1; V gene: TRBV5-1; CDR3 length: 14; clone size: NA; J gene: TRBJ2-4; CDR3 protein: CASSVDRGGDIQYF; CDR3 DNA: TGCGCCAGCAGCGTCGACAGGGGTGGAGACATTCAGTACTTC
D gene: NA; V gene: TRBV28; CDR3 length: 13; clone size: NA; J gene: TRBJ2-2; CDR3 protein: CASRNWDTGELFF; CDR3 DNA: TGTGCCAGCAGGAACTGGGACACCGGGGAGCTGTTTTTT
D gene: TRBD2; V gene: TRBV27; CDR3 length: 14; clone size: NA; J gene: TRBJ2-7; CDR3 protein: CASSSSGSQYEQYF; CDR3 DNA: TGTGCCAGCAGTTCTAGCGGGAGTCAATACGAGCAGTACTTC
D gene: NA; V gene: TRBV6-5; CDR3 length: 16; clone size: NA; J gene: TRBJ2-3; CDR3 protein: CASSYSNVRTTDTQYF; CDR3 DNA: TGTGCCAGCAGTTACTCGAACGTTCGCACCACAGATACGCAGTATTTT
D gene: NA; V gene: TRBV7-2; CDR3 length: 14; clone size: once; J gene: TRBJ1-4; CDR3 protein: CASSLARVNEKLFF; CDR3 DNA: TGTGCCAGCAGCTTAGCCAGGGTTAATGAAAAACTGTTTTTT
D gene: TRBD2; V gene: TRBV14; CDR3 length: 13; clone size: NA; J gene: TRBJ2-1; CDR3 protein: CASSRRGAYEQFF; CDR3 DNA: TGTGCCAGCAGCCGGCGGGGGGCGTATGAGCAGTTCTTC
D gene: TRBD1; V gene: TRBV5-1; CDR3 length: 17; clone size: NA; J gene: TRBJ2-1; CDR3 protein: CASSLAPTGVTYNEQFF; CDR3 DNA: TGCGCCAGCAGCTTGGCTCCGACAGGGGTGACCTACAATGAGCAGTTCTTC
D gene: NA; V gene: TRBV6-4; CDR3 length: 15; clone size: NA; J gene: TRBJ1-5; CDR3 protein: CASSGGTVSNQPQHF; CDR3 DNA: TGTGCCAGCAGTGGGGGGACGGTTAGCAATCAGCCCCAGCATTTT
D gene: NA; V gene: TRBV28; CDR3 length: 15; clone size: NA; J gene: TRBJ1-4; CDR3 protein: CASSSGAVTNEKLFF; CDR3 DNA: TGTGCCAGCAGTTCGGGGGCGGTCACTAATGAAAAACTGTTTTTT
D gene: TRBD1; V gene: TRBV29-1; CDR3 length: 12; clone size: NA; J gene: TRBJ2-1; CDR3 protein: CSVAGQGYEQFF; CDR3 DNA: TGCAGCGTTGCGGGACAGGGGTATGAGCAGTTCTTC
D gene: TRBD1; V gene: TRBV6-6; CDR3 length: 14; clone size: NA; J gene: TRBJ1-1; CDR3 protein: CASSYSKGGDSPFF; CDR3 DNA: TGTGCCAGCAGTTACTCGAAGGGTGGGGACAGTCCTTTCTTT
D gene: NA; V gene: TRBV7-8; CDR3 length: 15; clone size: once; J gene: TRBJ2-7; CDR3 protein: CASSLGVRRDHEQYF; CDR3 DNA: TGTGCCAGCAGCTTAGGGGTGCGGCGGGATCACGAGCAGTACTTC
D gene: NA; V gene: TRBV5-5; CDR3 length: 13; clone size: NA; J gene: TRBJ2-1; CDR3 protein: CASSLYEVNEQFF; CDR3 DNA: TGTGCCAGCAGCTTGTATGAAGTAAATGAGCAGTTCTTC
D gene: TRBD2; V gene: TRBV28; CDR3 length: 15; clone size: NA; J gene: TRBJ2-5; CDR3 protein: CASSFPLGLVETQYF; CDR3 DNA: TGTGCCAGCAGTTTTCCGCTGGGACTAGTAGAGACCCAGTACTTC
D gene: TRBD2; V gene: TRBV7-2; CDR3 length: 15; clone size: NA; J gene: TRBJ2-1; CDR3 protein: CASSQSGGAYNEQFF; CDR3 DNA: TGTGCCAGCAGCCAAAGCGGGGGGGCCTACAATGAGCAGTTCTTC